This T cell receptor beta chain appears in the sequencing data of a study of cytomegalovirus exposure and HLA in healthy donors. Study overall: From about 200 million T cells, an earlier analysis saw under 140 million unique TCR beta sequences. General study findings and limits: The authors confirmed in vitro that a few CMV-associated chains were specific for CMV antigens. Reportedly, a later analysis found an Asian-associated ancestry cluster had fewer N-insertions than the approximately 670-donor mean.

The primer mix had 60 Vbeta and 13 Jbeta primers. The repertoire was sequenced with immunoSEQ multiplex PCR; TCRdb's copy has only in-frame clones and lacks some. The sample yields roughly 170,000 clones, just under 80% seen once. Trimming shortened V by 6 bases and J by 11 bases, and 17 bases separated the two germline ends. The CDR3 loop spans 13 amino acids. Per germline, CDR1 SGHDT and CDR2 YYEEEE. This clone was counted between two and nine times. Its antigen is unknown. The sample was PBMCs. V is TRBV5-6 and J is TRBJ1-4; a possible D gene is TRBD1 (5 bases). This receptor was taken from a young man in good health and CMV-seronegative. In DNA form, the CDR3 reads TGTGCCAGCACCTTTGGGGGGACGGACAAACTGTTTTTT. Its translation is CASTFGGTDKLFF.